This T cell receptor beta chain was sequenced during a study of patients and donors after allogeneic stem cell transplantation. Looked up from germline, CDR1 is SGHRS and CDR2 is YFSETQ. CDR3 length: 12 residues. Via MiXCR, TCRdb re-called the RT-PCR reads, giving one row per CDR3 protein. The sample has approximately 160,000 distinct CDR3 sequences, 24% seen once. The sequence derives from a human donor who was either an allogeneic HSCT recipient or a stem cell or donor lymphocyte infusion donor (not recorded which). It is not recorded whose cells these are; they may come from a transplant donor. The rearrangement uses TRBV5-1 and TRBJ1-3, with a tentative D call TRBD1 (5 bases). The sample was blood, either unsorted or a sorted T cell fraction (not recorded which). The CDR3 region is CPRKGPGNTIYF. The CDR3 nucleotides read TGCCCCCGCAAGGGACCCGGAAACACCATATATTTT.